The 24 T cell receptor beta chains presented below share a single source sample, sequenced in a study of blood T cell repertoires in COVID-19. Repertoires were generated with immunoSEQ multiplex PCR, while TCRdb's copy carries only in-frame clones and drops some. The sample has 120,000 or so clones; around 83% are singletons. The sample taken for sequencing was peripheral blood. These receptors all stem from a man aged 55 to 69 with acute or convalescent COVID-19.

This clone has only a few counts. CDR3 residues: CASSLVQDSLRGELFF. The CDR3 region has the DNA TGTGCCAGCAGCTTAGTTCAGGACAGCCTACGCGGGGAGCTGTTTTTT. The chain uses TRBV7-8 and TRBJ2-2; maybe TRBD1 (6 bases). Trimming shortened V by 1 base and J by 7 bases, and 16 bases separated the two germline ends. CDR3 length: 16 amino acids. Germline loops: CDR1 SGHVS, CDR2 FQNEAQ.

The rearrangement uses TRBV7-2 and TRBJ2-1; 11 bases are a match to TRBD2. Germline values: CDR1 SGHTA, CDR2 FQGNSA. J lost 10 bases, V lost 0 bases, and 2 bases had no gene match. The CDR3 has 14 residues. Written as DNA, the CDR3 is TGTGCCAGCAGCTTAGCTAGCGGGAGGGCAGAGCAGTTCTTC. This translates into CASSLASGRAEQFF.

The chain has TRBV29-1 and TRBJ1-1; the D is unclear. Germline V gene data show CDR1 as SQVTM and CDR2 as ANQGSEA. The CDR3 has 12 residues. Trimming removed 5 bases from V and 10 bases from J, with 17 bases in between. The CDR3, as DNA: TGCAGCGTTCGGTCAGGAAGGTTCGGAGCTTTCTTT. It is translated as CSVRSGRFGAFF.

The chain joins TRBV7-9 to TRBJ1-1, with D unresolved. Germline assignment: CDR1 SEHNR and CDR2 FQNEAQ (reference sequence). This CDR3 has 15 amino acids. Trimming left V 0 bases short and J 3 bases short, with 11 bases between. The CDR3 spells CASSLAVQQDTEAFF. For the CDR3, the DNA is TGTGCCAGCAGCTTAGCGGTGCAGCAGGACACTGAAGCTTTCTTT.

J is TRBJ1-1 and V is TRBV10-3, with D unclear. Per the germline V gene, CDR1 is ENHRY and CDR2 is SYGVKD. The CDR3 length is 14 residues. The V end lost 4 bases, the J end lost 1 base, and 10 bases lay between the germline ends. CDR3 DNA sequence: TGTGCCATCAGTGCCGAGGGCAAGAACACTGAAGCTTTCTTT. Protein: CAISAEGKNTEAFF.

This clone was detected once. Other DNA variants within this sample encode the same CDR3. The chain uses TRBV19 and TRBJ2-5; TRBD2 agrees at 7 bases. Germline CDR1 and CDR2: LNHDA and SQIVND (reference sequence). The CDR3 has 14 amino acids. V lost 3 bases to trimming and J lost 5 bases; unmatched junction nucleotides: 6. The CDR3: CASSMREGWETQYF. DNA of the CDR3: TGTGCCAGTAGTATGAGGGAGGGGTGGGAGACCCAGTACTTC.

This rearrangement joins TRBV12-5 to TRBJ2-3, with TRBD2 identical over 11 bases. Trimming removed 6 bases from V and 0 bases from J; junction bases left unmatched: 2. There are 15 residues in the CDR3. Germline V gene sequence: CDR1 LGHNT, CDR2 FRNRAP. Here the CDR3 DNA reads TGTGCTAGTGGACGGACTAGCGGGAGCACAGATACGCAGTATTTT. It encodes CASGRTSGSTDTQYF.

V gene TRBV5-1 combines with J gene TRBJ2-3; weak D call: TRBD1 (5 bases). V lost 5 bases and J lost 2, with 12 bases in between. Germline V gene lookup returns CDR1 SGHRS and CDR2 YFSETQ. The CDR3 is 14 residues long. This chain's CDR3 is CASSSRRATDTQYF. The CDR3 bases are TGCGCCAGCAGTTCGCGCAGGGCCACAGATACGCAGTATTTT.

This clone was recorded a few times. The chain has TRBV5-1 and TRBJ1-1; 7 nucleotides agree with TRBD1. The CDR3 spans 14 residues. The junction had 8 bases not matched to a gene; V was cut back by 6 bases and J by 3 bases. CDR1 is SGHRS, CDR2 YFSETQ, per germline. The CDR3 reads CASTPGQRDTEAFF. The CDR3 nucleotides read TGCGCCAGCACACCGGGACAGCGCGACACTGAAGCTTTCTTT.

The chain combines TRBV7-9 with TRBJ1-4, with TRBD1 matching 12 bases. V lost 4 bases, J lost 8 bases, and 2 bases stayed unmatched. The CDR3 is 14 amino acids. Germline-derived CDR1 and CDR2 are SEHNR and FQNEAQ (reference sequence). In DNA form, the CDR3 reads TGTGCCAGCAGCTCAGGGACAGGGGGCGAAAAACTGTTTTTT. Its protein product is CASSSGTGGEKLFF.

The chain recombines TRBV6-1 with TRBJ2-7; the match to TRBD1 covers 10 bases. V trimming: 1 base; J trimming: 3 bases; junction bases outside the gene matches: 3. Germline-derived CDR1 and CDR2 are MNHNS and SASEGT. This CDR3 spans 15 amino acids. The CDR3 DNA follows: TGTGCCAGCAGTGAAGGTGGACAGGGGGGCTACGAGCAGTACTTC. It codes for CASSEGGQGGYEQYF.

This chain joins TRBV4-1 and TRBJ1-2, with TRBD1 matching over 10 bases. The CDR3 sequence is 17 residues long. CDR1 is MGHRA and CDR2 is YSYEKL in the germline V gene. V dropped 1 base and J dropped 6; count of bases not matched to a gene: 11. Here the CDR3 reads CASSQGIGRTGGDGYTF. The CDR3 nucleotides are TGCGCCAGCAGCCAAGGGATTGGTCGGACAGGGGGGGATGGCTACACCTTC.

The chain combines TRBV3-1 (or the pseudogene TRBV3-2) with TRBJ2-3; D not certain. Germline V gene sequence: CDR1 LGHDT, CDR2 YNNKEL (reference sequence). The V and J ends lost 4 bases and 6 bases respectively, with 8 bases between them. This CDR3 is built from 12 residues. The CDR3 coding sequence is TGTGCCAGCAGCCCCGCGCGGGATACGCAGTATTTT. The encoded protein is CASSPARDTQYF.

The CDR3 region is CASSQVGGGETDTQYF. DNA of the CDR3: TGTGCCAGCAGCCAAGTGGGGGGAGGTGAGACAGATACGCAGTATTTT. The chain combines TRBV3-1 (or the pseudogene TRBV3-2) with TRBJ2-3, with D possibly being TRBD2 (6 bases). The CDR3 runs 16 residues. Germline CDR1 is LGHDT and CDR2 is YNNKEL (reference sequence). The V end was cut by 1 base, the J end by 3 bases, with 14 bases between.

The genes are TRBV19 and TRBJ2-1; 7 bases align to TRBD1. After removal of 7 bases from V and 4 bases from J, the junction contained 4 bases not matched to a gene. The CDR3 consists of 13 residues. CDR1 is LNHDA and CDR2 is SQIVND in the germline V gene (reference sequence). CDR3 bases: TGTGCCAGTAAGGACAGGATTTACAATGAGCAGTTCTTC. Its translation: CASKDRIYNEQFF.

The sample holds a few counts of this clone. The gene calls are TRBV14 and TRBJ1-6, with 7 bases that match TRBD1. V shed 0 bases, J shed 0 bases, and the junction held 14 bases outside the gene matches. Germline V gene lookup returns CDR1 SGHDN and CDR2 FVKESK. This CDR3 spans 21 amino acids. The CDR3, as DNA: TGTGCCAGCAGCCAAGATCAGGGGGTAACATCAGTCTTCTCCTATAATTCACCCCTCCACTTT. This codes for CASSQDQGVTSVFSYNSPLHF.

This clone was seen a single time. This rearrangement joins TRBV5-1 to TRBJ2-5; 10 bases match TRBD1. Germline V lookup: CDR1 SGHRS, CDR2 YFSETQ. The CDR3 totals 16 residues. Trimming removed 4 bases from V and 5 bases from J; junction bases left unmatched: 11. The CDR3 loop is CASSPIPGQGTETQYF. CDR3 nucleotide sequence: TGCGCCAGCAGCCCAATTCCGGGACAGGGGACGGAGACCCAGTACTTC.

The V gene is TRBV27, the J gene TRBJ2-1, with 14 bases fitting TRBD2. Germline V CDR1 and CDR2: MNHEY, SMNVEV (reference sequence). V dropped 5 bases and J dropped 0; count of bases not matched to a gene: 6. The CDR3 runs 18 residues. The CDR3 DNA reads as TGTGCCAGCAGTCCCCGGACTAGCGGGAGGAGCTCCTACAATGAGCAGTTCTTC. Amino acids: CASSPRTSGRSSYNEQFF.

V is TRBV30 and J is TRBJ1-1; D gene ambiguous. Germline V lookup: CDR1 GTSNPN, CDR2 SVGIG (reference sequence). The CDR3 loop spans 13 amino acids. Trimming shortened V by 5 bases and J by 3 bases, and 13 bases separated the two germline ends. The CDR3 here is CAWATFLYTEAFF. The CDR3 coding sequence is TGTGCCTGGGCCACTTTTCTGTACACTGAAGCTTTCTTT. The full variable domain, rest sourced from reference TRBV30 and TRBJ1-1, is SQTIHQWPATLVQPVGSPLSLECTVEGTSNPNLYWYRQAAGRGLQLLFYSVGIGQISSEVPQNLSASRPQDRQFILSSKKLLLSDSGFYLCAWATFLYTEAFFGQGTRLTVV.

The rearrangement uses TRBV28 and TRBJ1-6, with D possibly TRBD1 on 5 matching bases. In germline, CDR1 is MDHEN, CDR2 SYDVKM. The CDR3 spans 13 residues. With 3 bases removed from V and 9 bases from J, the gap between germline ends came to 9 bases. The CDR3 DNA follows: TGTGCCAGCAGTTTGGGGCTGGGTTCACCCCTCCACTTT. It codes for CASSLGLGSPLHF.

The chain uses TRBV29-1 and TRBJ2-3; D possibly corresponds to TRBD2 (5 bases). Germline V gene sequence: CDR1 SQVTM, CDR2 ANQGSEA. This CDR3 is built from 14 residues. Between the trimmed V and J ends, which lost 1 base and 0 bases, there was a span of 8 bases. This CDR3 reads CSVEASGSTDTQYF. For the CDR3, the DNA is TGCAGCGTTGAAGCGTCGGGAAGCACAGATACGCAGTATTTT.

The rearrangement joins TRBV28 to TRBJ2-5; D uncertain. Germline V CDR1 and CDR2: MDHEN, SYDVKM. V was trimmed by 6 bases and J by 1 base, leaving 3 bases between them. The CDR3 loop spans 11 amino acids. The CDR3 spells CASSLQETQYF. CDR3 nucleotides: TGTGCCAGCAGCCTCCAAGAGACCCAGTACTTC.

This clone was observed once. The chain joins TRBV28 to TRBJ1-5, with 12 bases fitting TRBD1. The trim removed 6 bases at V and 6 bases at J, leaving 9 bases unmatched. The germline gives CDR1 MDHEN, CDR2 SYDVKM. This CDR3 is 16 amino acids long. CDR3 residues: CASRGPGQGASQPQHF. As DNA, the CDR3 is TGTGCCAGCAGGGGACCGGGACAGGGGGCGAGTCAGCCCCAGCATTTT.

This clone has a handful of counts. The J gene is TRBJ1-2, the V gene TRBV24-1; D is ambiguous. V lost 4 bases and J 7 bases, leaving 18 bases between the germline ends. The germline CDR1 and CDR2 sequences are KGHDR and SFDVKD. The CDR3 contains 15 residues. CDR3 in amino acids: CATSDPEAPSSGYTF. The CDR3 nucleotides are TGTGCCACCAGTGACCCCGAAGCCCCAAGCTCTGGCTACACCTTC.